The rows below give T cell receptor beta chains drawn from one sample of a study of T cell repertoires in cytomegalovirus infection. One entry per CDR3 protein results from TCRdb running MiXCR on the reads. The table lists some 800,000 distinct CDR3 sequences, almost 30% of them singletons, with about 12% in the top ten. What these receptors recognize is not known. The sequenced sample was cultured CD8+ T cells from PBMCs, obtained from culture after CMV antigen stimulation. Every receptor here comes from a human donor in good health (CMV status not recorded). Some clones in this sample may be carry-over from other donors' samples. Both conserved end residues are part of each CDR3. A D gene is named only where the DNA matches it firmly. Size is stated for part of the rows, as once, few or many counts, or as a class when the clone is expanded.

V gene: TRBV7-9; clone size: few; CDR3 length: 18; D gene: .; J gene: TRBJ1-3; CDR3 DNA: TGTGCCAGCAGCTTCCTTGGTGGGGAGGGTAGCTCTGGAAACACCATATATTTT; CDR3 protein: CASSFLGGEGSSGNTIYF
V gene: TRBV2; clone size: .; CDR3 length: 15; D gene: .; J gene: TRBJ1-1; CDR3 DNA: TGTGCCAGCAATCGGGCGGTTGGTATGAACACTGAAGCTTTCTTT; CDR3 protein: CASNRAVGMNTEAFF
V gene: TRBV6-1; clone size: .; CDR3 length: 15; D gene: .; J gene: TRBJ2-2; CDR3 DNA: TGTGCCAGCAGTTATACCAGGGTTACCACCGGGGAGCTGTTTTTT; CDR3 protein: CASSYTRVTTGELFF
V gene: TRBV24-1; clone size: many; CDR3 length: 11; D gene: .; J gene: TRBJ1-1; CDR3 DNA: TGTGCCGTACAACAGAACACTGAAGCTTTCTTT; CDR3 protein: CAVQQNTEAFF
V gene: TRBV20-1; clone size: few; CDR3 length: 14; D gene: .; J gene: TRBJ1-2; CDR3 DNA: TGCAGCGCTGCTGGGGGGGGAGGGAGTTATGGCTACACCTTC; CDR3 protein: CSAAGGGGSYGYTF
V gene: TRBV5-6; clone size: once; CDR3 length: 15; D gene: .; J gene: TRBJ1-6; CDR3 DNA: TGTGCCAGCAGCGTCGGGGGAGTCTATAATTCACCCCTCCACTTT; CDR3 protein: CASSVGGVYNSPLHF
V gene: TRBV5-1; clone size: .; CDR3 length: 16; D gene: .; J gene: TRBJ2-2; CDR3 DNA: TGCGCCAGCAGCTTGGCCGGGGTGGTGAACACCGGGGAGCTGTTTTTT; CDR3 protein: CASSLAGVVNTGELFF
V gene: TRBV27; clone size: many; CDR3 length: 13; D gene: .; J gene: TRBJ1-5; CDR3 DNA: TGTGCCAGCAGTTTATACGGGGATCAGCCCCAGCATTTT; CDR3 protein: CASSLYGDQPQHF
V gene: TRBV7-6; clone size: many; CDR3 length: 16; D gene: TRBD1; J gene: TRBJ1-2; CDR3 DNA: TGTGCCAGCAGCCAAAACGACAGGGGACCTCTGTATGGCTACACCTTC; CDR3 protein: CASSQNDRGPLYGYTF
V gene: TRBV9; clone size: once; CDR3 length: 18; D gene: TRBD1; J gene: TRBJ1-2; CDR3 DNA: TGTGCCAGCAGCGTACGATCGAGCACAGGGGAGGAAGGCTATGGCTACACCTTC; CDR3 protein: CASSVRSSTGEEGYGYTF
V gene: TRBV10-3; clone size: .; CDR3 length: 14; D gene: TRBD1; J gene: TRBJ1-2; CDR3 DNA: TGTGCCATCAGTGAGCCGGGACAGACCTATGGCTACACCTTC; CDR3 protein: CAISEPGQTYGYTF
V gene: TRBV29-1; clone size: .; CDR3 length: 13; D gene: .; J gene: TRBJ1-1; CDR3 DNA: TGCAGCGTTCGTCCCTCTGGGGAAACTGAAGCTTTCTTT; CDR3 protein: CSVRPSGETEAFF
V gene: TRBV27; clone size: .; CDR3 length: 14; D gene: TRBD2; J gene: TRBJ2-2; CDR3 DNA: TGTGCCAGCAGCTGGGAGGGAAGCACCGGGGAGCTGTTTTTT; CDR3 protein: CASSWEGSTGELFF